The rows below give T cell receptor beta chains drawn from one sample of a study of tumor and adjacent non-tumor tissue in lung cancer. TCRdb processed the multiplex PCR reads anew with MiXCR; each CDR3 protein has one entry. The table records approximately 100,000 distinct CDR3 sequences, more than 60% of them present only once. The sample consisted of lung tumor tissue. These receptors were obtained from an older woman with non-small cell lung cancer. Each CDR3 is given with its conserved first and last residue. D genes are given only for firm matches. Rows give clone size only sometimes, using once, few, many, or a class for an expanded clone.

CDR3aa,CDR3nt,v_gene,d_gene,abundance,j_gene
CSAGGENSYNEHFF,TGCAGCGCTGGTGGAGAGAACTCCTACAATGAGCATTTCTTC,TRBV29-1,NA,NA,TRBJ2-1
CTSSHPDTDTQYF,TGTACCAGCAGTCACCCCGACACAGATACGCAGTACTTT,TRBV6-5,NA,NA,TRBJ2-3
CASSQVLPASGSFGGDQYF,TGCGCCAGCAGCCAAGTTCTCCCGGCTAGCGGGAGTTTCGGCGGAGACCAGTACTTC,TRBV4-3,TRBD2,many,TRBJ2-5
CASSLNVYNEQFF,TGTGCCAGCAGCCTCAATGTCTACAATGAGCAGTTCTTC,TRBV13,NA,NA,TRBJ2-1
CASTNQGLSYKEQFF,TGTGCCAGCACTAATCAGGGGCTTTCCTACAAAGAGCAGTTCTTC,TRBV6-2/TRBV6-3,NA,few,TRBJ2-1
CAGSLSSGEQYF,TGTGCCGGCAGCTTATCGTCCGGGGAGCAGTATTTC,TRBV11-2,NA,NA,TRBJ2-7
CASNRDRGRYEQYF,TGTGCCAGCAATAGGGACCGCGGAAGATACGAGCAGTACTTC,TRBV11-2,NA,NA,TRBJ2-7
CTSRIQGYSYEQYF,TGTACCAGCAGAATACAGGGGTACTCCTATGAGCAGTACTTT,TRBV12-3/TRBV12-4,TRBD1,NA,TRBJ2-7
CASGYSPGNSLLHF,TGTGCCAGCGGTTACTCGCCAGGGAATTCACTCCTCCACTTT,TRBV6-5,NA,NA,TRBJ1-6
CSVGLRQGASYDQYF,TGCAGCGTTGGACTCCGACAGGGGGCTTCATACGATCAGTACTTC,TRBV29-1,TRBD1,NA,TRBJ2-7